The entry below gives a single T cell receptor beta chain sequence along with its context. Sequenced by immunoSEQ multiplex PCR; TCRdb stores in-frame clones only, minus some. The data show under 2,500,000 clones, about 94% seen once. This CDR3 has 15 residues. V lost 0 bases and J 5 bases, leaving 13 bases between the germline ends. Germline V lookup: CDR1 MNHEY, CDR2 SVGAGI. These data originate in a study of shared clonotypes between healthy human individuals. The TCR originated in a man between 18 and 35 years old in good health. The chain carries TRBV6-5 and TRBJ2-5; TRBD2 is a possible D gene (7 bases). The material sequenced was naive CD4+ T cells sorted from blood. The subset denotes: CD45RA+ positively selected. The DNA of the CDR3 is TGTGCCAGCAGTTACTCGACCGGGGGGCTCGAGACCCAGTACTTC. Protein: CASSYSTGGLETQYF.